What follows are 13 T cell receptor beta chains derived from one specimen sequenced in a study of T cells in Graves' hyperthyroidism and ophthalmopathy. The investigators amplified TCR beta CDR3 regions from RNA transcripts. Initially, a first-round RT-PCR of the TCR CDR3 employed the HTBI primer set. TCRdb analysed the multiplex PCR reads with MiXCR anew, one entry per CDR3 protein. The data show hundreds of thousands of distinct CDR3 sequences, 35% to 55% seen once. The material sequenced was peripheral blood or thyroid tissue (not recorded which). All receptors come from a woman aged 18-35 years with Graves' hyperthyroidism.

The sample holds many counts of this clonotype. V and J are TRBV7-9 and TRBJ1-2, with a weak D call TRBD1 (5 bases). Germline V gene sequence: CDR1 SEHNR, CDR2 FQNEAQ (reference sequence). The CDR3 sequence is 12 residues long. Trimming left V 5 bases short and J 7 bases short, with 11 bases between. CDR3 protein: CASSPGGAGYTF. The DNA of the CDR3 is TGTGCCAGCAGCCCAGGTGGGGCTGGCTACACCTTC.

For this clonotype: One junction end disagrees with the germline gene, perhaps due to a read error. The V gene is TRBV2, the J gene TRBJ2-5; weak D call: TRBD1 (6 bases). CDR3 length: 13 amino acids. From germline, CDR1 is SNHLY and CDR2 FYNNEI. CDR3: CASSQGLQETRYF. The CDR3 bases are TGTGCCAGCAGCCAGGGGCTACAAGAGACCCGGTACTTC.

J is TRBJ2-7 and V is TRBV11-2; TRBD1 matches at 7 bases. The germline V gene has CDR1 SGHAT and CDR2 FQNNGV. The V gene end was trimmed by 5 bases and the J gene end by 4 bases; junction bases not matched to a gene: 14. The CDR3 extends over 16 amino acids. The CDR3 sequence is CASSLTRQGPRYEQYF. DNA for the CDR3: TGTGCCAGCAGCCTTACACGACAGGGACCTCGGTACGAGCAGTACTTC.

The chain combines TRBV24-1 with TRBJ2-2; no reliable D call. The CDR3 spans 15 residues. CDR1 is KGHDR, CDR2 SFDVKD, per germline. The V and J ends lost 7 bases and 3 bases respectively, with 14 bases between them. CDR3: CATSLLAPDTGELFF. DNA of the CDR3: TGTGCCACCAGCCTCCTCGCCCCGGACACCGGGGAGCTGTTTTTT.

There are many counts of this clonotype. The CDR3 here is CASSATENSYEQYF. Here the CDR3 DNA reads TGTGCCAGCAGTGCGACAGAGAACTCCTACGAGCAGTACTTC. V usage is TRBV25-1 and J usage is TRBJ2-7; D is perhaps TRBD1 (5 bases). CDR1 and CDR2 (germline): MGHDK, SYGVNS. Trimming took off 4 bases at V and 0 bases at J, with 10 bases between the two ends. The CDR3 extends over 14 amino acids.

V is TRBV2 and J is TRBJ2-2; 7 nucleotides match TRBD1. J lost 5 bases, V lost 6 bases, and 6 bases had no gene match. The CDR3 runs to 14 residues. The germline V gene encodes CDR1 SNHLY and CDR2 FYNNEI. In nucleotides, the CDR3 is TGTGCCAGCAGCACGGACAGGAGGACCGGGGAGCTGTTTTTT. Translation: CASSTDRRTGELFF.

On this clonotype: Its ends do not fully match the called genes, so a read error is possible. The V and J genes are TRBV29-1 and TRBJ2-5; no clear D. The CDR3 runs 10 residues. CDR1 is SQVTM and CDR2 is ANQGSEA in the germline V gene. The CDR3 here is CSVEREPQYF. The CDR3 coding sequence is TGCAGCGTTGAAAGAGAGCCCCAGTACTTC.

This clonotype was observed a handful of times. This chain links TRBV7-9 with TRBJ2-5; either TRBD1 or TRBD2 may fit D (5 bases each). V dropped 7 bases and J dropped 2 bases, with 14 bases sitting between them. The CDR3 covers 14 residues. Looked up from germline, CDR1 is SEHNR and CDR2 is FQNEAQ (reference sequence). Here the CDR3 reads CASTLPGSQETQYF. The DNA for the CDR3 is TGTGCCAGCACCCTTCCAGGGAGTCAAGAGACCCAGTACTTC. The full variable domain, rest sourced from reference TRBV7-9 and TRBJ2-5, is DTGVSQNPRHKITKRGQNVTFRCDPISEHNRLYWYRQTLGQGPEFLTYFQNEAQLEKSRLLSDRFSAERPKGSFSTLEIQRTEQGDSAMYLCASTLPGSQETQYFGPGTRLLVL.

The chain uses TRBV14 and TRBJ1-2; D gene unclear. The germline gives CDR1 SGHDN, CDR2 FVKESK. This CDR3 has 14 amino acids. V lost 1 base to trimming and J lost 6 bases, with 12 bases between them. The CDR3 sequence: CASSQGKPAHGYTF. The DNA of the CDR3 is TGTGCCAGCAGCCAAGGCAAGCCTGCCCATGGCTACACCTTC.

The chain couples TRBV19 to TRBJ1-6, with D unresolved. V shed 8 bases and J shed 8 bases, with 13 bases lying between them. Per germline, CDR1 LNHDA and CDR2 SQIVND (reference sequence). This CDR3 spans 13 amino acids. CDR3 sequence (DNA): TGTGCCAGTTCGACCCTGGAGGATTCACCCCTCCACTTT. It translates to CASSTLEDSPLHF.

Regarding this clonotype: Compared with germline, one end of the junction differs, possibly owing to a read error. The chain couples TRBV7-2 to TRBJ2-7, with D possibly TRBD2 on 5 matching bases. The germline V gene encodes CDR1 SGHTA and CDR2 FQGNSA. The CDR3 totals 15 residues. The chain's CDR3 is CASSVGGGSSCEQYF. CDR3 bases: TGTGCCAGCAGCGTAGGAGGTGGGAGCTCCTGCGAGCAGTACTTC. Combining the CDR3 with reference TRBV7-2 and TRBJ2-7 gives the whole variable domain GAGVSQSPSNKVTEKGKDVELRCDPISGHTALYWYRQSLGQGLEFLIYFQGNSAPDKSGLPSDRFSAERTGGSVSTLTIQRTQQEDSAVYLCASSVGGGSSCEQYFGPGTRLTVT.

Concerning this clonotype itself: One end of the junction does not line up with germline, which may come from a read error. The rearrangement uses TRBV4-1 and TRBJ2-7; D uncertain. The CDR3 runs 12 residues. Germline lookup yields CDR1 MGHRA and CDR2 YSYEKL. The CDR3 bases are TGCGCCAGCAGCCCCCAAGGGTACGAGCGGTACTTC. Protein: CASSPQGYERYF.

This clonotype was picked up a small number of times. This chain joins TRBV2 and TRBJ2-5; D is unclear. CDR3 length: 15 amino acids. Deletions cut 3 bases from V and 2 bases from J, with 13 bases between. In germline, CDR1 is SNHLY, CDR2 FYNNEI. DNA of the CDR3: TGTGCCAGCAGTGATAGACGTCAGACACAAGAGACCCAGTACTTC. Translating gives CASSDRRQTQETQYF.